The 15 T cell receptor beta chains presented below share a single source sample, sequenced in a study of graft-versus-host responses after intestinal transplantation. Data came from immunoSEQ multiplex PCR; TCRdb stores just in-frame clones and leaves some out. Of tens of thousands of clones in the sample, 89% are singletons; the top ten hold over 0.55%. Their antigen targets remain unknown. The source was unstimulated CD4+ T cells sorted from spleen or lymph node cells, collected before transplant. These receptors were collected from a human donor who was the organ donor for an intestinal transplant.

The genes are TRBV7-9 and TRBJ1-4; 7 nucleotides line up with TRBD1. V lost 4 bases and J lost 2; bases outside the gene matches: 4. The germline CDR1 and CDR2 sequences are SEHNR and FQNEAQ (reference sequence). This CDR3 is 15 amino acids long. The CDR3 DNA follows: TGTGCCAGCAGCTCATGGGACAGCACTAATGAAAAACTGTTTTTT. Its protein is CASSSWDSTNEKLFF.

The chain recombines TRBV2 with TRBJ1-5; D perhaps matches TRBD1 (6 bases). From germline, CDR1 is SNHLY and CDR2 FYNNEI. V lost 10 bases and J lost 0, with 16 bases in between. The CDR3 sequence is 15 residues long. This CDR3 is CATSTGRYSNQPQHF. In nucleotides, the CDR3 is TGTGCCACCTCGACAGGACGGTATAGCAATCAGCCCCAGCATTTT.

Details on this clone: The same CDR3 also results from other DNA sequences found in this sample. Here the CDR3 reads CASSFSNTEAFF. In DNA form, the CDR3 reads TGTGCCAGCAGCTTTAGCAACACTGAAGCTTTCTTT. The chain carries TRBV7-2 and TRBJ1-1; D is unclear. The CDR3 sequence is 12 residues long. Germline V gene sequence: CDR1 SGHTA, CDR2 FQGNSA. Trimming left V 3 bases short and J 2 bases short, with 4 bases between.

The J gene is TRBJ1-1, the V gene TRBV18, with D hard to call. Germline assignment: CDR1 KGHSH and CDR2 LQKENI. The CDR3 loop spans 11 amino acids. V was pared by 6 bases and J by 11 bases, with 13 bases between. The CDR3 sequence: CASSLDLGAFF. CDR3 nucleotide sequence: TGTGCCAGCTCTCTAGACCTCGGGGCTTTCTTT.

The chain joins TRBV7-3 to TRBJ2-5; 7 bases are shared with TRBD1. Germline-derived CDR1 and CDR2 are SGHTA and FQGTGA. This CDR3 comprises 15 residues. The trim removed 5 bases at V and 5 bases at J, leaving 11 bases unmatched. CDR3 residues: CASSLRGQRHETQYF. For the CDR3, the DNA is TGTGCCAGCAGCCTAAGGGGACAGCGTCATGAGACCCAGTACTTC. The full variable domain, rest sourced from reference TRBV7-3 and TRBJ2-5, is GAGVSQTPSNKVTEKGKYVELRCDPISGHTALYWYRQSLGQGPEFLIYFQGTGAADDSGLPNDRFFAVRPEGSVSTLKIQRTERGDSAVYLCASSLRGQRHETQYFGPGTRLLVL.

The chain links TRBV2 to TRBJ2-7, with 11 bases identical to TRBD2. Trimming at V came to 6 bases and at J to 3 bases, leaving 4 bases not matched to a gene. CDR1 and CDR2 from the germline V gene are SNHLY and FYNNEI. This CDR3 is 14 amino acids long. The CDR3 sequence: CASRPGTSGYEQYF. In DNA, the CDR3 is TGTGCCAGCAGGCCCGGGACTAGCGGCTACGAGCAGTACTTC.

This clone was recorded only once. The CDR3 DNA reads as TGTGCCAGCAGTAACAGGGTTGTCGCTTTCTTT. Its protein is CASSNRVVAFF. The chain carries TRBV28 and TRBJ1-1; possible D gene TRBD1, 6 bases. The CDR3 runs 11 residues. Trimming shortened V by 5 bases and J by 11 bases, and 12 bases separated the two germline ends. Germline values: CDR1 MDHEN, CDR2 SYDVKM.

This clone has more than one count but fewer than ten. The J gene is TRBJ2-4, the V gene TRBV5-4; tentatively, D is TRBD2 (6 bases). Per germline, CDR1 SGHNT and CDR2 YYREEE (reference sequence). CDR3 length: 16 amino acids. V gave up 2 bases and J gave up 1 base, with 13 bases separating them. The CDR3 here is CASSFGGAWAKNIQYF. In nucleotides, the CDR3 is TGTGCCAGCAGCTTCGGCGGGGCCTGGGCCAAAAACATTCAGTACTTC.

The chain couples TRBV7-2 to TRBJ2-3; no clear D. This CDR3 is 13 amino acids long. Germline lookup yields CDR1 SGHTA and CDR2 FQGNSA. V shed 5 bases and J shed 2 bases, with 8 bases lying between them. The CDR3 loop is CASSTEPTDTQYF. The CDR3 DNA sequence: TGTGCCAGCAGCACGGAGCCCACAGATACGCAGTATTTT. The complete variable domain, with remaining parts taken from reference TRBV7-2 and TRBJ2-3, reads GAGVSQSPSNKVTEKGKDVELRCDPISGHTALYWYRQSLGQGLEFLIYFQGNSAPDKSGLPSDRFSAERTGGSVSTLTIQRTQQEDSAVYLCASSTEPTDTQYFGPGTRLTVL.

The chain combines TRBV28 with TRBJ1-1, with 8 bases fitting TRBD1. Germline assignment: CDR1 MDHEN and CDR2 SYDVKM. V lost 6 bases to trimming and J lost 1 base; unmatched junction nucleotides: 4. There are 14 residues in the CDR3. The CDR3 region has the DNA TGTGCCAGCAGGAACAGGGGGTCGAACACTGAAGCTTTCTTT. This encodes CASRNRGSNTEAFF.

This clone was seen just once. The chain has TRBV15 and TRBJ1-2; TRBD1 matches at 8 bases. Trimming at V came to 3 bases and at J to 4 bases, leaving 4 bases not matched to a gene. Germline assignment: CDR1 LNHNV and CDR2 YYDKDF (reference sequence). The CDR3 is made up of 14 amino acids. Here the CDR3 reads CATSSRQGSYGYTF. The CDR3 DNA reads as TGTGCCACCAGCAGCCGACAGGGGAGCTATGGCTACACCTTC.

The rearrangement links TRBV6-6 to TRBJ2-3, with D possibly TRBD2 on 6 matching bases. Per germline, CDR1 MNHNY and CDR2 SVGAGI (reference sequence). V was shortened by 8 bases and J by 5 bases, with 17 bases between the two germline ends. CDR3 length: 14 amino acids. The CDR3 protein is CASLAGSAGDTQYF. CDR3 coding DNA: TGTGCCAGCTTGGCGGGGTCGGCGGGAGATACGCAGTATTTT.

The genes are TRBV6-4 and TRBJ2-1, with 8 bases aligning to TRBD1. Trimming removed 3 bases from V and 5 bases from J; junction bases left unmatched: 6. Per germline, CDR1 MRHNA and CDR2 SNTAGT. The CDR3 is 15 amino acids. The CDR3 sequence is CASSEASGGHNEQFF. CDR3 nucleotide sequence: TGTGCCAGCAGTGAGGCGTCAGGGGGCCACAATGAGCAGTTCTTC.

The CDR3 is CASSVDSRQETQYF. CDR3 coding DNA: TGTGCCAGCAGCGTAGATAGCCGCCAAGAGACCCAGTACTTC. The rearrangement links TRBV9 to TRBJ2-5; D is uncertain. V lost 0 bases to trimming and J lost 1 base, with 7 bases between them. The germline CDR1 and CDR2 sequences are SGDLS and YYNGEE. CDR3 length equals 14 residues.

The chain employs TRBV28 and TRBJ1-2; 8 bases are a match to TRBD1. This CDR3 is 15 amino acids long. V was clipped by 5 bases and J by 6 bases; unmatched bases: 11. The germline gives CDR1 MDHEN, CDR2 SYDVKM. The CDR3 region has the DNA TGTGCCAGCAGTGACCGGACAGGGATTCTTCATGGCTACACCTTC. Residues: CASSDRTGILHGYTF.